Below, 24 T cell receptor beta chains from the same sample are listed, as sequenced in a study of blood T cell repertoires in COVID-19. Only in-frame clones appear in the TCRdb table, and some are missing; sequencing was by immunoSEQ multiplex PCR. The sample includes approximately 440,000 clones, about nine tenths of them seen just once. Source material: peripheral blood. The receptors originated from a woman between 50 and 59 years old with COVID-19, enrolled during active disease.

The V call is TRBV18, the J call TRBJ2-3, with 11 positions matching TRBD2. The CDR3 length is 17 residues. V shed 2 bases, J shed 3 bases, and the junction held 7 bases outside the gene matches. CDR1 KGHSH and CDR2 LQKENI come from the germline V gene. CDR3 sequence: CASSPFIGTSGTDTQYF. CDR3 sequence (DNA): TGTGCCAGCTCACCATTCATTGGGACTAGCGGAACAGATACGCAGTATTTT.

The chain employs TRBV5-6 and TRBJ1-2; no firm D call. Trimming shortened V by 2 bases and J by 10 bases, and 15 bases separated the two germline ends. The CDR3 has 13 residues. CDR1 and CDR2 from the germline V gene are SGHDT and YYEEEE. The CDR3 is CASSLNRAGSYTF. The CDR3 nucleotides are TGTGCCAGCAGCTTAAACCGGGCGGGTTCCTACACCTTC. The full variable domain, with the rest looked up from reference TRBV5-6 and TRBJ1-2, is DAGVTQSPTHLIKTRGQQVTLRCSPKSGHDTVSWYQQALGQGPQFIFQYYEEEERQRGNFPDRFSGHQFPNYSSELNVNALLLGDSALYLCASSLNRAGSYTFGSGTRLTVV.

This clone came up a few times. The rearrangement links TRBV5-4 to TRBJ1-2; 8 bases line up with TRBD1. Looked up from germline, CDR1 is SGHNT and CDR2 is YYREEE (reference sequence). The CDR3 runs to 14 residues. With V trimmed by 3 bases and J by 4 bases, 5 bases remained unmatched. CDR3 region: CASSWWTGSYGYTF. CDR3 in DNA: TGTGCCAGCAGCTGGTGGACAGGGAGCTATGGCTACACCTTC. Full variable domain (outside the CDR3, taken from reference TRBV5-4 and TRBJ1-2): ETGVTQSPTHLIKTRGQQVTLRCSSQSGHNTVSWYQQALGQGPQFIFQYYREEENGRGNFPPRFSGLQFPNYSSELNVNALELDDSALYLCASSWWTGSYGYTFGSGTRLTVV.

This clone was detected once. This rearrangement joins TRBV10-2 to TRBJ2-5; 7 bases map to TRBD1. Germline CDR1 and CDR2: WSHSY and SAAADI. J was trimmed by 2 bases and V by 0 bases; bases with no gene match: 9. This CDR3 is 17 amino acids long. CDR3: CASSESLHSRGQETQYF. CDR3 nucleotides: TGCGCCAGCAGTGAGTCCCTCCACAGCAGGGGGCAAGAGACCCAGTACTTC.

This chain connects TRBV6-6 to TRBJ1-2, with D maybe TRBD1 (6 bases). The CDR3 extends over 14 amino acids. Germline V gene sequence: CDR1 MNHNY, CDR2 SVGAGI (reference sequence). The V and J ends lost 4 bases and 4 bases respectively, with 13 bases between them. The chain's CDR3 is CASSSTGLGYGYTF. In DNA, the CDR3 is TGTGCCAGCAGTTCAACAGGGCTGGGCTATGGCTACACCTTC.

This sequence joins TRBV30 and TRBJ2-5; TRBD2 matches at 8 bases. CDR1 and CDR2 (germline): GTSNPN, SVGIG (reference sequence). The V gene end was trimmed by 2 bases and the J gene end by 2 bases; junction bases not matched to a gene: 7. The CDR3 is made up of 15 amino acids. CDR3 DNA sequence: TGTGCCTGGAGTCTACCGCGGGGGGAACAAGAGACCCAGTACTTC. It specifies CAWSLPRGEQETQYF.

The chain couples TRBV25-1 to TRBJ2-7; TRBD1 matches 8 bases. The CDR3 runs to 17 residues. CDR1 MGHDK and CDR2 SYGVNS come from the germline V gene. J gave up 1 base and V 6 bases, and 14 bases lay outside the gene matches. The CDR3 spells CASRSEWGDRGSYEQYF. In nucleotides, the CDR3 is TGTGCCAGCAGATCTGAATGGGGAGACAGGGGATCCTACGAGCAGTACTTC.

A remark on this clone: The same CDR3 arises from other DNA sequences in this sample as well. The V and J genes are TRBV7-2 and TRBJ1-5; D is unresolved. The CDR3 covers 15 residues. CDR1 and CDR2 from the germline V gene are SGHTA and FQGNSA. V was cut by 4 bases and J by 4 bases, with 14 bases left in between. CDR3 bases: TGTGCCAGCAGCTCCGAGGGAAGAAGTAATCAGCCCCAGCATTTT. Amino acid sequence: CASSSEGRSNQPQHF. Drawing the rest from reference TRBV7-2 and TRBJ1-5, the complete variable domain is GAGVSQSPSNKVTEKGKDVELRCDPISGHTALYWYRQSLGQGLEFLIYFQGNSAPDKSGLPSDRFSAERTGGSVSTLTIQRTQQEDSAVYLCASSSEGRSNQPQHFGDGTRLSIL.

This rearrangement joins TRBV5-1 to TRBJ2-1, with D tentatively TRBD1 (6 bases). The V end lost 0 bases, the J end lost 4 bases, and 14 bases lay between the germline ends. Germline V gene sequence: CDR1 SGHRS, CDR2 YFSETQ. The CDR3 spans 16 residues. The CDR3 loop reads CASSLELGAPYNEQFF. CDR3 in DNA: TGCGCCAGCAGCTTGGAACTGGGGGCCCCATACAATGAGCAGTTCTTC.

The chain is built from TRBV7-9 and TRBJ1-2; 10 bases agree with TRBD1. The length of the CDR3 is 15 residues. The V gene's germline CDR1 is SEHNR and CDR2 FQNEAQ (reference sequence). Trimming cost V 2 bases and J 3 bases; bases outside gene matches: 3. The CDR3 DNA sequence: TGTGCCAGCAGCTTAAAAGGACAGGGGGACTATGGCTACACCTTC. It codes for CASSLKGQGDYGYTF.

V is TRBV3-1 (or the pseudogene TRBV3-2) and J is TRBJ2-3, with TRBD2 matching 11 bases. The V segment lost 7 bases and the J segment 7 bases; nucleotides outside the gene matches: 10. This CDR3 comprises 15 residues. The germline V gene has CDR1 LGHDT and CDR2 YNNKEL (reference sequence). The CDR3 loop is CASTETSGAANTQYF. The CDR3 DNA follows: TGTGCCAGCACCGAGACTAGCGGGGCGGCTAATACGCAGTATTTT.

V is TRBV30 and J is TRBJ1-1, with D maybe TRBD1 (6 bases). V dropped 1 base and J dropped 5 bases, with 17 bases sitting between them. Germline V lookup: CDR1 GTSNPN, CDR2 SVGIG (reference sequence). The CDR3 totals 15 residues. The DNA of the CDR3 is TGTGCCTGGAGTGCTACAACCAGGGGATCAACTGAAGCTTTCTTT. It encodes CAWSATTRGSTEAFF.

This chain joins TRBV12-3 or TRBV12-4 and TRBJ1-4, with D unresolved. The CDR3 extends over 13 amino acids. The V gene lost 8 bases and the J gene lost 6 bases, with 13 bases spanning the gap. This CDR3 reads CASSAVIDEKLFF. CDR3 sequence (DNA): TGTGCCAGCTCTGCGGTCATCGATGAAAAACTGTTTTTT.

The V and J genes are TRBV5-1 and TRBJ2-1, with a possible D match to TRBD2 (6 bases). The V gene lost 0 bases and the J gene lost 4 bases, with 17 bases spanning the gap. Germline-derived CDR1 and CDR2 are SGHRS and YFSETQ. This CDR3 contains 17 residues. This CDR3 is CASSLVSGQPLYNEQFF. The CDR3 DNA follows: TGCGCCAGCAGCTTGGTAAGCGGGCAGCCCCTATACAATGAGCAGTTCTTC.

Here the CDR3 reads CASTIIRGGELFF. The CDR3 nucleotides read TGTGCCAGCACCATCATACGCGGCGGGGAGCTGTTTTTT. This chain joins TRBV12-3 or TRBV12-4 and TRBJ2-2; D unresolved. V shed 7 bases and J shed 7 bases, with 13 bases lying between them. The CDR3 has 13 residues.

The rearrangement joins TRBV3-1 (or the pseudogene TRBV3-2) to TRBJ1-2; 9 bases align to TRBD1. The length of the CDR3 is 14 residues. From germline, CDR1 is LGHDT and CDR2 YNNKEL (reference sequence). Unmatched junction bases numbered 6, after V lost 3 bases and J lost 7 bases. The CDR3 bases are TGTGCCAGCAGCCACGGGACAGGGCGGTCTGGCTACACCTTC. It translates to CASSHGTGRSGYTF.

This clone was seen more than once but under ten times. The CDR3 DNA follows: TGTGCCAGCAGTCGTCGCCAGCCAGGGTGGGGTGAAAAACTGTTTTTT. It codes for CASSRRQPGWGEKLFF. The V gene is TRBV2, the J gene TRBJ1-4; D is possibly TRBD1 (5 bases). Trimming took 5 bases from V and 7 from J, leaving 20 bases between them. The CDR3 is 16 residues long. Per germline, CDR1 SNHLY and CDR2 FYNNEI.

V and J are TRBV19 and TRBJ1-2, with unresolved D. The ends were cut back, 10 bases at V and 3 bases at J, with 24 bases in the middle. The CDR3 is 16 residues long. Germline V CDR1 and CDR2: LNHDA, SQIVND (reference sequence). The DNA for the CDR3 is TGTGCCACCTTTACCCCCAGCCACCCCGGGGACTATGGCTACACCTTC. Protein: CATFTPSHPGDYGYTF.

The chain links TRBV6-2 or TRBV6-3 to TRBJ1-1; TRBD1 matches 10 bases. The V gene end was trimmed by 2 bases and the J gene end by 4 bases; junction bases not matched to a gene: 1. The germline V gene encodes CDR1 MNHEY and CDR2 SVGEGT. This CDR3 contains 14 residues. The CDR3 bases are TGTGCCAGCAGTTACCGGACAGGGGGCACTGAAGCTTTCTTT. This gives the protein CASSYRTGGTEAFF.

This sequence joins TRBV27 and TRBJ2-3, with TRBD2 as a possible D gene (6 bases). Germline assignment: CDR1 MNHEY and CDR2 SMNVEV (reference sequence). The CDR3 is made up of 15 amino acids. Trimming left V 4 bases short and J 0 bases short, with 11 bases between. The CDR3 protein is CASSSSSVSTDTQYF. Written as DNA, the CDR3 is TGTGCCAGCAGTTCATCTAGCGTTAGCACAGATACGCAGTATTTT.

The chain is built from TRBV3-1 (or the pseudogene TRBV3-2) and TRBJ2-3, with D perhaps matching TRBD2 (7 bases). Trimming cost V 4 bases and J 5 bases, with 19 bases left between them. The CDR3 runs 16 residues. Germline loops: CDR1 LGHDT, CDR2 YNNKEL (reference sequence). Here the CDR3 DNA reads TGTGCCAGCAGCCCTTTGGCGGGGGCTGTGGGAGATACGCAGTATTTT. Encoded protein: CASSPLAGAVGDTQYF.

CDR3 nucleotide sequence: TGTGCCAGCAGCCAAGATGGGCCCTACGAGCAGTACTTC. It specifies CASSQDGPYEQYF. This chain links TRBV3-1 (or the pseudogene TRBV3-2) with TRBJ2-7, with D uncertain. Germline CDR1 and CDR2: LGHDT and YNNKEL (reference sequence). This CDR3 has 13 residues. Deletions cut 0 bases from V and 2 bases from J, with 5 bases between.

Concerning this clone: The germline gene is not matched at one end of the junction; a read error may be the cause. This chain connects TRBV9 to TRBJ1-1; the D gene is possibly TRBD1 (5 bases). The CDR3 totals 15 residues. CDR1 is SGDLS, CDR2 YYNGEE, per germline. This chain's CDR3 is CASTVDGGWYTEAFF. As DNA, the CDR3 is TGTGCCAGCACCGTAGACGGGGGTTGGTACACTGAAGCTTTCTTT.

The chain carries TRBV12-3 or TRBV12-4 and TRBJ2-1; D ambiguous. V dropped 5 bases and J dropped 8 bases, with 7 bases sitting between them. This CDR3 comprises 11 residues. In DNA, the CDR3 is TGTGCCAGCAGTAGACGGGATGAGCAGTTCTTC. This codes for CASSRRDEQFF.